This entry lists 23 T cell receptor beta chains sequenced from one sample in a study of T cell responses to AZD1222 COVID-19 vaccine. Method: immunoSEQ multiplex PCR; TCRdb's copy keeps in-frame clones and lacks some. The repertoire has over 100,000 clones, 84% of them found once; the top ten carry roughly 10%. The specimen comprised peripheral blood, sampled on day 0 of AZD1222 vaccination. The receptor source for this set is an adult in good health.

The chain employs TRBV3-1 (or the pseudogene TRBV3-2) and TRBJ2-7; D is unclear. The CDR3 is made up of 15 amino acids. Germline V gene data show CDR1 as LGHDT and CDR2 as YNNKEL (reference sequence). Trimming removed 1 base from V and 6 bases from J, with 16 bases in between. Here the CDR3 reads CASSQVGAPGVEQYF. In DNA form, the CDR3 reads TGTGCCAGCAGCCAAGTGGGTGCCCCTGGGGTCGAGCAGTACTTC.

CDR3 sequence (DNA): TGCGCCAGCAGCTTCAGGGGCGACACCGGGGAGCTGTTTTTT. Its translation is CASSFRGDTGELFF. V gene TRBV5-1 combines with J gene TRBJ2-2; the D gene is possibly TRBD1 (6 bases). The CDR3 spans 14 residues. Germline CDR1 and CDR2: SGHRS and YFSETQ. V was clipped by 2 bases and J by 3 bases, with 8 bases between them.

The chain combines TRBV7-9 with TRBJ2-7; no clear D gene. The germline CDR1 and CDR2 sequences are SEHNR and FQNEAQ (reference sequence). This CDR3 contains 14 residues. Trimming removed 5 bases from V and 2 bases from J, with 13 bases in between. This CDR3 is CASSPVGYPYEQYF. Here the CDR3 DNA reads TGTGCCAGCAGCCCGGTTGGGTACCCCTACGAGCAGTACTTC.

The genes are TRBV11-3 and TRBJ2-3; tentative D call: TRBD2 (5 bases). Trimming removed 0 bases at V and 6 bases at J, with 7 bases between. This CDR3 is built from 13 residues. Germline loops: CDR1 SGHNT, CDR2 YENEEA. The CDR3 DNA is TGTGCCAGCAGCTTAGATAGGGAGGATACGCAGTATTTT. Encoded protein: CASSLDREDTQYF.

This clone was found once. This chain uses TRBV27 with TRBJ1-1, with D hard to call. Germline V gene lookup returns CDR1 MNHEY and CDR2 SMNVEV (reference sequence). V lost 2 bases and J lost 1, with 8 bases in between. The CDR3 runs 14 residues. CDR3 region: CASSLSRWNTEAFF. CDR3 nucleotides: TGTGCCAGCAGTTTAAGTAGGTGGAACACTGAAGCTTTCTTT.

This sequence joins TRBV11-2 and TRBJ1-1, with TRBD1 identical over 7 bases. Germline CDR1 is SGHAT and CDR2 is FQNNGV. The CDR3 length is 14 residues. The junction had 5 bases not matched to a gene; V was cut back by 7 bases and J by 0 bases. The CDR3 region is CASTKQGMNTEAFF. The CDR3 coding sequence is TGTGCCAGCACCAAACAGGGGATGAACACTGAAGCTTTCTTT.

The rearrangement joins TRBV10-3 to TRBJ2-5; D is undetermined. This CDR3 contains 14 residues. Between the trimmed V and J ends, which lost 3 bases and 0 bases, there was a span of 8 bases. The germline V gene encodes CDR1 ENHRY and CDR2 SYGVKD. In DNA, the CDR3 is TGTGCCATCAGTGAAGGAGCCAACCAAGAGACCCAGTACTTC. It specifies CAISEGANQETQYF.

This rearrangement joins TRBV7-2 to TRBJ2-1, with TRBD2 matching 9 bases. V lost 5 bases, J lost 0 bases, and 5 bases stayed unmatched. CDR1 is SGHTA and CDR2 is FQGNSA in the germline V gene. The CDR3 has 16 amino acids. The CDR3 protein is CASSPGLASSYNEQFF. DNA of the CDR3: TGTGCCAGCAGCCCCGGACTAGCGAGCTCCTACAATGAGCAGTTCTTC.

This clone came up many times. This chain links TRBV4-2 with TRBJ1-1; no firm D call. There are 14 residues in the CDR3. V was trimmed by 1 base and J by 2 bases, leaving 8 bases between them. Germline V gives CDR1 LGHNA, CDR2 YNFKEQ. The CDR3 DNA is TGTGCCAGCAGCCAAGTACAGTCCAACACTGAAGCTTTCTTT. This encodes CASSQVQSNTEAFF.

V usage is TRBV2 and J usage is TRBJ1-1; D is undetermined. Germline CDR1 reads SNHLY; CDR2 reads FYNNEI. V was cut by 8 bases and J by 2 bases, with 12 bases left in between. This CDR3 is built from 13 residues. This CDR3 is CASLSDGNTEAFF. CDR3 coding DNA: TGTGCCAGCTTATCGGACGGTAACACTGAAGCTTTCTTT.

The chain employs TRBV5-1 and TRBJ1-3, with D possibly matching TRBD1 (6 bases). Germline assignment: CDR1 SGHRS and CDR2 YFSETQ. With 4 bases removed from V and 3 bases from J, the gap between germline ends came to 11 bases. This CDR3 spans 14 amino acids. This CDR3 is CASSTGTIGNTIYF. The CDR3 DNA follows: TGCGCCAGCAGCACGGGGACAATTGGAAACACCATATATTTT.

The genes are TRBV6-5 and TRBJ2-7; 10 bases map to TRBD2. CDR3 size: 16 residues. Germline trimming cut 4 bases from V and 4 bases from J; bases unmatched to any gene: 10. The germline CDR1 and CDR2 sequences are MNHEY and SVGAGI. CDR3 coding DNA: TGTGCCAGCAGTTCCCCCGGGCTAGCGGGAGTTTACGAGCAGTACTTC. Translating gives CASSSPGLAGVYEQYF.

The chain carries TRBV6-5 and TRBJ2-7, with 8 bases that match TRBD2. V shed 2 bases, J shed 4 bases, and the junction held 7 bases outside the gene matches. Germline V gene lookup returns CDR1 MNHEY and CDR2 SVGAGI. The CDR3 runs 15 residues. DNA of the CDR3: TGTGCCAGCAGTTACCAGGGACTAGTTCAATACGAGCAGTACTTC. Translating gives CASSYQGLVQYEQYF.

This clone was detected only a few times. The chain is built from TRBV6-5 and TRBJ1-2, with D possibly matching TRBD1 (5 bases). Germline CDR1 and CDR2: MNHEY and SVGAGI. Trimming shortened V by 11 bases and J by 2 bases, and 12 bases separated the two germline ends. The CDR3 is made up of 12 amino acids. The CDR3 sequence is CAGSQANYGYTF. In DNA form, the CDR3 reads TGTGCCGGATCACAGGCGAACTATGGCTACACCTTC.

The chain carries TRBV7-5 and TRBJ1-4; TRBD1, as called in the table, went unchecked against the DNA. TRBV7-5 is termed a pseudogene. The CDR3 extends over 18 amino acids. The CDR3 nucleotides read TGTGCCAGAAGCTTAAAGGGACAGGGCTGCACAACTAATGAAAAACTGTTTTTT. This sequence encodes CARSLKGQGCTTNEKLFF.

This chain joins TRBV20-1 and TRBJ1-1; D not certain. This CDR3 region has 11 residues. CDR1 and CDR2 (germline): DFQATT, SNEGSKA (reference sequence). The V end lost 3 bases, the J end lost 7 bases, and 9 bases lay between the germline ends. This chain's CDR3 is CSARSWGEAFF. DNA of the CDR3: TGCAGTGCTAGGTCCTGGGGTGAAGCTTTCTTT.

This chain uses TRBV5-4 with TRBJ2-7; D might be TRBD1 or TRBD2, each matching 5 bases. V lost 0 bases, J lost 7 bases, and 11 bases lay in between. The CDR3 length is 13 residues. Per the germline V gene, CDR1 is SGHNT and CDR2 is YYREEE (reference sequence). CDR3 coding DNA: TGTGCCAGCAGCTTGGCGGGGAAGGGGGAGCAGTACTTC. Protein: CASSLAGKGEQYF.

This clone turned up a few times. This rearrangement joins TRBV5-1 to TRBJ1-2, with D unresolved. The CDR3 spans 14 residues. V gave up 1 base and J gave up 6 bases, with 13 bases separating them. Germline-derived CDR1 and CDR2 are SGHRS and YFSETQ. CDR3 region: CASSLNGRQDGYTF. The CDR3 nucleotides read TGCGCCAGCAGCTTGAATGGCAGGCAGGATGGCTACACCTTC. The full variable domain, in which reference TRBV5-1 and TRBJ1-2 provide the parts outside the CDR3, is KAGVTQTPRYLIKTRGQQVTLSCSPISGHRSVSWYQQTPGQGLQFLFEYFSETQRNKGNFPGRFSGRQFSNSRSEMNVSTLELGDSALYLCASSLNGRQDGYTFGSGTRLTVV.

The chain's CDR3 is CASSRDVAGGHTEAFF. Written as DNA, the CDR3 is TGTGCCAGCAGCCGAGACGTTGCAGGGGGCCACACTGAAGCTTTCTTT. This chain joins TRBV4-2 and TRBJ1-1, with 8 nucleotides matching TRBD1. The V gene's germline CDR1 is LGHNA and CDR2 YNFKEQ. V lost 4 bases, J lost 3 bases, and 10 bases stayed unmatched. The CDR3 is 16 amino acids.

The chain employs TRBV9 and TRBJ2-2, with D maybe TRBD2 (5 bases). V shed 1 base and J shed 5 bases, with 15 bases lying between them. The CDR3 is 16 residues long. CDR1 and CDR2 from the germline V gene are SGDLS and YYNGEE. Written as DNA, the CDR3 is TGTGCCAGCAGCGTACGGGGTACCCAAGGAACCGGGGAGCTGTTTTTT. Protein product: CASSVRGTQGTGELFF.

This chain uses TRBV4-3 with TRBJ2-1; tentatively, D is TRBD1 (5 bases). Germline V lookup: CDR1 LGHNA, CDR2 YSLEER. Deletions cut 5 bases from V and 8 bases from J, with 19 bases between. The CDR3 has 15 residues. For the CDR3, the DNA is TGCGCCAGCAGCTACCGACAGCTGGGTAGATATGAGCAGTTCTTC. Residues: CASSYRQLGRYEQFF.

This chain links TRBV7-2 with TRBJ1-6, with D hard to call. The CDR3 extends over 17 amino acids. The germline V and J ends were trimmed by 3 bases and 0 bases, with 12 bases remaining between them. Germline CDR1 and CDR2: SGHTA and FQGNSA. CDR3 region: CASSFFSQSSYNSPLHF. CDR3 nucleotides: TGTGCCAGCAGCTTTTTTAGTCAAAGCTCCTATAATTCACCCCTCCACTTT. Full variable domain (rest looked up from reference TRBV7-2 and TRBJ1-6): GAGVSQSPSNKVTEKGKDVELRCDPISGHTALYWYRQSLGQGLEFLIYFQGNSAPDKSGLPSDRFSAERTGGSVSTLTIQRTQQEDSAVYLCASSFFSQSSYNSPLHFGNGTRLTVT.

The chain carries TRBV4-1 and TRBJ2-1; no reliable D call. Germline loops: CDR1 MGHRA, CDR2 YSYEKL. Trimming took off 4 bases at V and 0 bases at J, with 10 bases between the two ends. CDR3 size: 15 residues. CDR3 in amino acids: CASSLLGSSYNEQFF. The CDR3 DNA reads as TGCGCCAGCAGCCTGTTGGGGTCCTCCTACAATGAGCAGTTCTTC.